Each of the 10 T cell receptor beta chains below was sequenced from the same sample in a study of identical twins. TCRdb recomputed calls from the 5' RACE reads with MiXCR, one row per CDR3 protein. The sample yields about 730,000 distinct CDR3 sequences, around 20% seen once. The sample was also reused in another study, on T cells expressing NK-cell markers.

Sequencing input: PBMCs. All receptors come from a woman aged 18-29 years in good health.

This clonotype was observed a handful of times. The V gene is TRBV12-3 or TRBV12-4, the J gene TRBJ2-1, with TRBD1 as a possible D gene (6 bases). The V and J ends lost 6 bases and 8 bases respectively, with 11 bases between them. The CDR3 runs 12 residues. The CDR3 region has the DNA TGTGCCAGCAGCCCTACAGGGTATGAGCAGTTCTTC. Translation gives CASSPTGYEQFF.

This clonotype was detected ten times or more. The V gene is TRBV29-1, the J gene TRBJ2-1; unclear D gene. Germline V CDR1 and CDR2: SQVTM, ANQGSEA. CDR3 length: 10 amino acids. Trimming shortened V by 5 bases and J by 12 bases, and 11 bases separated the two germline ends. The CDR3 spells CSVLTSWQFF. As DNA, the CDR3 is TGCAGCGTTCTCACAAGCTGGCAGTTCTTC.

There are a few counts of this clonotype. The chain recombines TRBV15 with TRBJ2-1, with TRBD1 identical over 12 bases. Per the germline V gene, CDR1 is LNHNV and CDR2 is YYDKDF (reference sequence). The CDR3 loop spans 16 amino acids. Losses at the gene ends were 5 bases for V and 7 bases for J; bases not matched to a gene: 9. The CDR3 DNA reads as TGTGCCACCAGCCCCGGCGGGACAGGGGGCTTTAATGAGCAGTTCTTC. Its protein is CATSPGGTGGFNEQFF.

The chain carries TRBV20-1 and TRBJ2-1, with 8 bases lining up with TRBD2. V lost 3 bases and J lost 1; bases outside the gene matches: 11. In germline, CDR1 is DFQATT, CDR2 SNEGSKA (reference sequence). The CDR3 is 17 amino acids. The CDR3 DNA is TGCAGTGCTAGGGACTCTACTAGCGGTAAATCCTACAATGAGCAGTTCTTC. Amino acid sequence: CSARDSTSGKSYNEQFF.

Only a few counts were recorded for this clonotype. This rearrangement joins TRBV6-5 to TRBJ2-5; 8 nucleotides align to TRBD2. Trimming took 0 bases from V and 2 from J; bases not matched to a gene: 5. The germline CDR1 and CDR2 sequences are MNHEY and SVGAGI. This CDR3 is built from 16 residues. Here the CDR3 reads CASSYSVAGIQETQYF. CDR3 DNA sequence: TGTGCCAGCAGTTACTCGGTAGCGGGGATACAAGAGACCCAGTACTTC.

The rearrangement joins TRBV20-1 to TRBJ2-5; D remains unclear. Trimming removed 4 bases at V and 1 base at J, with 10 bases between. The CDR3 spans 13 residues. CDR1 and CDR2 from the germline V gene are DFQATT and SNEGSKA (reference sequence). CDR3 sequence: CSAKNAPQETQYF. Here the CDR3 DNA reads TGCAGTGCTAAAAACGCCCCCCAAGAGACCCAGTACTTC.

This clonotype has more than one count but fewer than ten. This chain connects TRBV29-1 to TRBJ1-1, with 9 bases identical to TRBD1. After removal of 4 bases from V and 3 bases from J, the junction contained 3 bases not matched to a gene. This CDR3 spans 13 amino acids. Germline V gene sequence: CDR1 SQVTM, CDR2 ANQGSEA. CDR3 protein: CSVVGQGYTEAFF. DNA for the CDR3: TGCAGCGTTGTGGGACAGGGATACACTGAAGCTTTCTTT.

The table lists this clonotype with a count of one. The CDR3 loop is CASSLNFIGGILGEQYF. CDR3 in DNA: TGTGCCAGCAGCTTAAATTTTATTGGCGGGATCTTAGGCGAGCAGTACTTC. The chain uses TRBV7-2 and TRBJ2-7; D might be TRBD2 (6 bases). The CDR3 totals 17 residues. Germline CDR1 reads SGHTA; CDR2 reads FQGNSA. Trimming took off 2 bases at V and 6 bases at J, with 23 bases between the two ends.

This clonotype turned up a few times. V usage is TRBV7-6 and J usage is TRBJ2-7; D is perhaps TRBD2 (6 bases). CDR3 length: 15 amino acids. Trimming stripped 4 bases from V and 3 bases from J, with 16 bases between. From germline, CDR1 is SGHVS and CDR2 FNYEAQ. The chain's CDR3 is CASSSIGGYSYEQYF. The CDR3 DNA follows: TGTGCCAGCAGCTCCATTGGAGGGTACAGCTACGAGCAGTACTTC.

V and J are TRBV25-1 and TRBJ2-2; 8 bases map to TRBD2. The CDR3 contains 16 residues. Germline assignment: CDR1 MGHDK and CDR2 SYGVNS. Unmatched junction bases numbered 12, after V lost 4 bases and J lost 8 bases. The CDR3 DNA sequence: TGTGCCAGCAGTGCCCCCCCCGGGACTAGTCTTGGGGAGCTGTTTTTT. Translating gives CASSAPPGTSLGELFF.